The 24 T cell receptor beta chains listed next were all sequenced from one sample in a study of Graves' ophthalmopathy and Graves' hyperthyroidism. Researchers took RNA transcripts and amplified TCR beta CDR3 regions from them. HTBI-primed RT-PCR formed the first round, and a multiplex PCR formed the second. TCRdb independently ran MiXCR on the multiplex PCR reads; one entry per CDR3 protein. The table has 600,000 to 700,000 distinct CDR3 sequences, about 38% seen once. Sequenced input: peripheral blood. The receptors originated from an adult man with Graves' ophthalmopathy.

In this sample, this clonotype turned up a few times. The V gene is TRBV14, the J gene TRBJ2-7, with TRBD1 matching over 7 bases. The CDR3 consists of 15 residues. Trimming removed 2 bases from V and 3 bases from J; junction bases left unmatched: 7. CDR1 and CDR2 (germline): SGHDN, FVKESK. The CDR3 protein is CASSQRQGVLYEQYF. The CDR3 DNA follows: TGTGCCAGCAGCCAAAGGCAGGGGGTTCTCTACGAGCAGTACTTC.

The table lists this clonotype with a few counts. It may be a read error: a sequence one base away is much more abundant. The chain recombines TRBV2 with TRBJ1-2, with TRBD1 matching over 7 bases. This CDR3 comprises 14 residues. Germline values: CDR1 SNHLY, CDR2 FYNNEI. The CDR3 loop reads CASRDGTANYGHTF. Written as DNA, the CDR3 is TGTGCCAGCAGGGATGGGACAGCTAACTATGGCCACACCTTC.

This clonotype was seen only a few times. The chain has TRBV4-1 and TRBJ2-7, with 9 positions matching TRBD1. The germline V gene has CDR1 MGHRA and CDR2 YSYEKL. J lost 6 bases, V lost 0 bases, and 3 bases had no gene match. This CDR3 region has 14 residues. The CDR3, as DNA: TGCGCCAGCAGCCAAGAATACAGGGGGCGCGAGCAGTACTTC. Translated: CASSQEYRGREQYF.

This clonotype has more than one count but fewer than ten. V gene TRBV7-6 combines with J gene TRBJ2-7; tentative D call: TRBD2 (5 bases). This CDR3 has 15 residues. With 5 bases removed from V and 0 bases from J, the gap between germline ends came to 14 bases. In germline, CDR1 is SGHVS, CDR2 FNYEAQ. The CDR3, as DNA: TGTGCCAGCAGCGTTAGCGAACGGAGCTCCTACGAGCAGTACTTC. Translating gives CASSVSERSSYEQYF.

This clonotype has just a few counts. The V gene is TRBV2, the J gene TRBJ1-1; no clear D gene. In germline, CDR1 is SNHLY, CDR2 FYNNEI. Trimming took off 2 bases at V and 1 base at J, with 14 bases between the two ends. CDR3 size: 16 residues. CDR3 nucleotide sequence: TGTGCCAGCAGTGAATGGTGGGGAGAAAGGAACACTGAAGCTTTCTTT. Its protein product is CASSEWWGERNTEAFF.

This clonotype has just a few counts. This sequence joins TRBV7-2 and TRBJ2-7; TRBD2 matches 9 bases. Trimming cost V 4 bases and J 6 bases; bases outside gene matches: 4. This CDR3 is built from 13 residues. Germline-derived CDR1 and CDR2 are SGHTA and FQGNSA. The CDR3, as DNA: TGTGCCAGCAGCTCGGGACTAGCTGCCGAGCAGTACTTC. Translating it yields CASSSGLAAEQYF. Supplemented by reference TRBV7-2 and TRBJ2-7, the full variable domain reads GAGVSQSPSNKVTEKGKDVELRCDPISGHTALYWYRQSLGQGLEFLIYFQGNSAPDKSGLPSDRFSAERTGGSVSTLTIQRTQQEDSAVYLCASSSGLAAEQYFGPGTRLTVT.

The chain carries TRBV25-1 and TRBJ2-7; a possible D gene is TRBD1 (6 bases). The V gene's germline CDR1 is MGHDK and CDR2 SYGVNS. Trimming removed 8 bases from V and 0 bases from J, with 17 bases in between. The CDR3 runs to 15 residues. CDR3: CASRPRRDISYEQYF. CDR3 coding DNA: TGTGCCAGCCGCCCCCGCCGGGACATCTCCTACGAGCAGTACTTC.

With regard to this clonotype: A junction boundary mismatches the germline segment, possibly from a read error. The chain joins TRBV12-3 or TRBV12-4 to TRBJ1-4, with TRBD1 identical over 9 bases. CDR3 size: 16 residues. The CDR3 DNA reads as TGCGCCAGCAGCCCGGGACAGGGCCCAACTAATGAAAAACTGTTTTTT. It codes for CASSPGQGPTNEKLFF.

The J gene is TRBJ1-5, the V gene TRBV6-5; TRBD1 is a possible D gene (6 bases). V was cut by 8 bases and J by 4 bases, with 12 bases left in between. This CDR3 has 13 residues. CDR1 and CDR2 (germline): MNHEY, SVGAGI. CDR3 in amino acids: CASRRDTNQPQHF. The CDR3 coding sequence is TGTGCCAGCCGCCGGGACACTAATCAGCCCCAGCATTTT.

This clonotype was picked up a small number of times. This sequence joins TRBV29-1 and TRBJ1-2, with 7 bases identical to TRBD1. The V gene's germline CDR1 is SQVTM and CDR2 ANQGSEA. The CDR3 is 11 residues long. V dropped 7 bases and J dropped 3; count of bases not matched to a gene: 2. CDR3 nucleotide sequence: TGCAGCGCGCAGGGGGACTATGGCTACACCTTC. Encoded protein: CSAQGDYGYTF.

This clonotype came up many times. This chain connects TRBV7-8 to TRBJ1-3; D uncertain. This CDR3 has 14 residues. The V end lost 6 bases, the J end lost 0 bases, and 9 bases lay between the germline ends. Germline V gene lookup returns CDR1 SGHVS and CDR2 FQNEAQ. CDR3: CASRTGYSGNTIYF. CDR3 bases: TGTGCCAGCAGAACGGGGTACTCTGGAAACACCATATATTTT.

This clonotype has at least ten counts. V and J are TRBV4-3 and TRBJ1-2, with D perhaps TRBD1 (5 bases). Between the trimmed V and J ends, which lost 1 base and 4 bases, there was a span of 13 bases. The CDR3 extends over 15 amino acids. CDR1 and CDR2 (germline): LGHNA, YSLEER. The CDR3 spells CASSQVGGTLYGYTF. The DNA of the CDR3 is TGCGCCAGCAGCCAAGTGGGAGGGACTCTCTATGGCTACACCTTC.

V usage is TRBV4-2 and J usage is TRBJ1-6; tentatively, D is TRBD1 (5 bases). Trimming stripped 0 bases from V and 1 base from J, with 7 bases between. Germline loops: CDR1 LGHNA, CDR2 YNFKEQ. This CDR3 comprises 16 residues. CDR3: CASSQESGSYNSPLHF. CDR3 sequence (DNA): TGTGCCAGCAGCCAAGAATCAGGGTCCTATAATTCACCCCTCCACTTT.

For this clonotype: With a much larger clone just one base away, this may be a read error. Given the absence of the conserved phenylalanine or tryptophan at the CDR3 end, a read error is likely. The chain is built from TRBV10-3 and TRBJ1-6; D gene unclear. The CDR3 covers 14 residues. Germline values: CDR1 ENHRY, CDR2 SYGVKD. The CDR3: CASSEADRNSPLHS. CDR3 in DNA: TGTGCCAGCAGTGAAGCAGATCGTAATTCACCCCTCCACTCT.

This chain uses TRBV5-1 with TRBJ2-2, with D possibly TRBD2 on 6 matching bases. The V end lost 4 bases, the J end lost 6 bases, and 16 bases lay between the germline ends. The CDR3 sequence is 15 residues long. CDR1 is SGHRS and CDR2 is YFSETQ in the germline V gene. CDR3 residues: CASSIDPGGAGELFF. In DNA, the CDR3 is TGCGCCAGCAGCATTGACCCGGGCGGGGCCGGGGAGCTGTTTTTT.

This clonotype was counted many times. The rearrangement links TRBV19 to TRBJ1-6; D is ambiguous. This CDR3 spans 16 amino acids. V was cut by 3 bases and J by 0 bases, with 9 bases left in between. The germline CDR1 and CDR2 sequences are LNHDA and SQIVND (reference sequence). In DNA, the CDR3 is TGTGCCAGTAGTATGTCCAGGAGCTCCTATAATTCACCCCTCCACTTT. Its protein is CASSMSRSSYNSPLHF.

This clonotype was seen a handful of times. This chain connects TRBV6-1 to TRBJ2-5; 11 nucleotides match TRBD1. This CDR3 has 14 residues. Trimming cost V 6 bases and J 3 bases; bases outside gene matches: 3. Germline V gene data show CDR1 as MNHNS and CDR2 as SASEGT. CDR3 DNA: TGTGCCAGCAGGGACAGGGGGCGCGAAGAGACCCAGTACTTC. It encodes CASRDRGREETQYF.

A remark on this clonotype: One junction end disagrees with the germline gene, perhaps due to a read error. This chain uses TRBV7-9 with TRBJ2-5, with 8 positions matching TRBD2. The V gene's germline CDR1 is SEHNR and CDR2 FQNEAQ (reference sequence). The CDR3 length is 16 residues. CDR3 in amino acids: CASSPALGGAEETQYF. The CDR3 bases are TGCGCCAGCAGCCCGGCCCTCGGGGGGGCAGAAGAGACCCAGTACTTC.

This clonotype was seen more than once but under ten times. The chain uses TRBV6-5 and TRBJ2-7; no clear D gene. Deletions cut 5 bases from V and 10 bases from J, with 12 bases between. Germline CDR1 reads MNHEY; CDR2 reads SVGAGI. This CDR3 spans 11 amino acids. The CDR3 spells CASSHLGNQYF. The CDR3 DNA is TGTGCCAGCAGTCACCTGGGTAATCAGTACTTC.

About this clonotype itself: A much bigger clone sits one base away, suggesting this may be a read error. The chain joins TRBV12-3 or TRBV12-4 to TRBJ2-7, with unresolved D. This CDR3 contains 14 residues. V lost 6 bases and J lost 2, with 14 bases in between. CDR3 protein: CASSSWVGPYEQYF. The CDR3 DNA reads as TGTGCCAGCAGCTCGTGGGTCGGACCCTACGAGCAGTACTTC.

This clonotype showed up just a few times. This chain joins TRBV10-3 and TRBJ1-2; D remains unclear. V was trimmed by 7 bases and J by 5 bases, leaving 8 bases between them. The CDR3 covers 11 residues. Germline-derived CDR1 and CDR2 are ENHRY and SYGVKD. The CDR3 sequence: CAITTGYGYTF. In DNA, the CDR3 is TGTGCCATCACGACGGGATATGGCTACACCTTC.

This chain joins TRBV11-1 and TRBJ2-5, with TRBD1 identical over 7 bases. There are 16 residues in the CDR3. V lost 1 base, J lost 5 bases, and 10 bases stayed unmatched. Per germline, CDR1 SGHAT and CDR2 FQDESV (reference sequence). Here the CDR3 reads CASSLEGARGRETQYF. DNA of the CDR3: TGTGCCAGCAGCTTAGAGGGGGCAAGGGGTCGGGAGACCCAGTACTTC.

This clonotype was counted only a few times. The CDR3, as DNA: TGTGCCTGGAGGACAGGGCTAGGGTATGGCTACACCTTC. Translated: CAWRTGLGYGYTF. V gene TRBV30 combines with J gene TRBJ1-2, with 7 bases identical to TRBD1. The germline CDR1 and CDR2 sequences are GTSNPN and SVGIG (reference sequence). This CDR3 contains 13 residues. The V gene end was trimmed by 3 bases and the J gene end by 5 bases; junction bases not matched to a gene: 6.

There are a few counts of this clonotype. The rearrangement joins TRBV2 to TRBJ2-3, with D uncertain. This CDR3 contains 11 residues. CDR1 is SNHLY, CDR2 FYNNEI, per germline. Between the trimmed V and J ends, which lost 3 bases and 10 bases, there was a span of 8 bases. The CDR3 DNA is TGTGCCAGCAGTGATCGCGGTTCGCAGTATTTT. It is translated as CASSDRGSQYF.